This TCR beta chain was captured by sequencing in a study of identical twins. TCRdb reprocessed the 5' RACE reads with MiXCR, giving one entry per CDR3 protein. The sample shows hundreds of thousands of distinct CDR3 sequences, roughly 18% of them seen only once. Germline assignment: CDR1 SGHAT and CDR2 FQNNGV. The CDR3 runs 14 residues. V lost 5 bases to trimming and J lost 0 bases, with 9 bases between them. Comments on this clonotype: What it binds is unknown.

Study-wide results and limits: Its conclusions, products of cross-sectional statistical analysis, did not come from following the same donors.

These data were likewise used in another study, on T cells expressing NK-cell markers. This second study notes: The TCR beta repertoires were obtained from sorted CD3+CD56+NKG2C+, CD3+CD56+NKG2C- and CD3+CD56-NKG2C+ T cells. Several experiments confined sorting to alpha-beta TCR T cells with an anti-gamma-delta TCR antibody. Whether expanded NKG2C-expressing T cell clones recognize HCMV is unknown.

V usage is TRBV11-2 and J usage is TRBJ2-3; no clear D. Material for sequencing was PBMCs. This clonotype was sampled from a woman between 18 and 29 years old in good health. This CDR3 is CASSLYGSTDTQYF. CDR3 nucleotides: TGTGCCAGCAGCCTATACGGGAGCACAGATACGCAGTATTTT.